The 20 T cell receptor beta chains listed next were all sequenced from one sample in a study of blood T cell repertoires in COVID-19. This table comes from immunoSEQ multiplex PCR, and its TCRdb copy is limited to in-frame clones, with some not included. The table records some 30,000 clones, about 88% of them present only once. What was sequenced was peripheral blood. The receptors shown here come from a man in his 70s with active or convalescent COVID-19.

The chain employs TRBV19 and TRBJ1-1, with no clear D. The CDR3 spans 12 residues. The germline gives CDR1 LNHDA, CDR2 SQIVND (reference sequence). V lost 6 bases to trimming and J lost 5 bases, with 10 bases between them. The CDR3 sequence: CASRKGGTEAFF. The CDR3 nucleotides read TGTGCCAGTAGGAAGGGAGGGACTGAAGCTTTCTTT.

This clone appeared a single time. The rearrangement links TRBV10-3 to TRBJ2-7, with D possibly TRBD1 on 6 matching bases. Per the germline V gene, CDR1 is ENHRY and CDR2 is SYGVKD. Trimming removed 4 bases from V and 3 bases from J, with 13 bases in between. This CDR3 region has 14 residues. The CDR3 sequence is CAISASNRDYEQYF. Written as DNA, the CDR3 is TGTGCCATCAGTGCAAGCAACAGGGACTACGAGCAGTACTTC.

The rearrangement uses TRBV7-9 and TRBJ2-1; D is ambiguous. CDR1 and CDR2 (germline): SEHNR, FQNEAQ (reference sequence). This CDR3 is 19 amino acids long. V lost 1 base, J lost 5 bases, and 24 bases lay in between. DNA of the CDR3: TGTGCCAGCAGCTTAGATGCGAGAGCGAATTTAAGGTACCACAATGAGCAGTTCTTC. Its translation: CASSLDARANLRYHNEQFF.

The CDR3 reads CASSRGLADLTDTQYF. For the CDR3, the DNA is TGTGCCAGCAGCCGTGGTTTAGCGGACCTCACAGATACGCAGTATTTT. This chain connects TRBV7-3 to TRBJ2-3; TRBD2 is a possible D gene (6 bases). The CDR3 runs 16 residues. Trimming took off 5 bases at V and 2 bases at J, with 17 bases between the two ends. The germline gives CDR1 SGHTA, CDR2 FQGTGA.

This chain connects TRBV7-9 to TRBJ2-3; 7 bases map to TRBD2. The CDR3 has 15 residues. The trim removed 3 bases at V and 0 bases at J, leaving 3 bases unmatched. Germline CDR1 is SEHNR and CDR2 is FQNEAQ (reference sequence). The CDR3 is CASSFSGSSTDTQYF. CDR3 DNA: TGTGCCAGCAGCTTTAGCGGGTCTAGCACAGATACGCAGTATTTT.

The V gene is TRBV6-2 or TRBV6-3, the J gene TRBJ1-2; D call uncertain. This CDR3 contains 13 residues. Trimming removed 2 bases at V and 1 base at J, with 5 bases between. CDR1 is MNHEY, CDR2 SVGEGT, per germline. CDR3 amino acids: CASSYANNYGYTF. In nucleotides, the CDR3 is TGTGCCAGCAGTTACGCTAATAACTATGGCTACACCTTC.

The table lists this clone with a count of one. The chain couples TRBV27 to TRBJ1-5, with no clear D. The CDR3 is 14 residues long. V was shortened by 11 bases and J by 0 bases, with 14 bases between the two germline ends. Looked up from germline, CDR1 is MNHEY and CDR2 is SMNVEV (reference sequence). The CDR3 here is CACGRSDSNQPQHF. The CDR3 bases are TGTGCCTGCGGCCGGTCAGATAGCAATCAGCCCCAGCATTTT.

The chain has TRBV7-2 and TRBJ2-5; 8 nucleotides agree with TRBD2. CDR3 length equals 13 residues. Per germline, CDR1 SGHTA and CDR2 FQGNSA. After removal of 5 bases from V and 5 bases from J, the junction contained 4 bases not matched to a gene. The CDR3 sequence: CASSPRLAETQYF. The DNA for the CDR3 is TGTGCCAGCAGCCCCAGACTAGCGGAGACCCAGTACTTC.

This clone was recorded a few times. The gene calls are TRBV5-6 and TRBJ1-2; a weak D match, TRBD1 (6 bases). With 0 bases removed from V and 8 bases from J, the gap between germline ends came to 8 bases. CDR3 length: 12 amino acids. The germline CDR1 and CDR2 sequences are SGHDT and YYEEEE. The DNA for the CDR3 is TGTGCCAGCAGCTTGGGGGGGCGGGGCTACACCTTC. Encoded protein: CASSLGGRGYTF.

This chain links TRBV19 with TRBJ1-1; no clear D gene. CDR3 length equals 13 residues. Germline CDR1 reads LNHDA; CDR2 reads SQIVND (reference sequence). V dropped 4 bases and J dropped 0 bases, with 6 bases sitting between them. CDR3 in amino acids: CASSTVLNTEAFF. DNA for the CDR3: TGTGCCAGTAGTACCGTCTTGAACACTGAAGCTTTCTTT.

J is TRBJ1-2 and V is TRBV2; D perhaps matches TRBD1 (5 bases). The CDR3 contains 12 residues. Looked up from germline, CDR1 is SNHLY and CDR2 is FYNNEI. Trimming left V 11 bases short and J 2 bases short, with 12 bases between. CDR3 sequence: CAAPAGNYGYTF. The DNA for the CDR3 is TGTGCCGCTCCGGCAGGGAACTATGGCTACACCTTC.

The chain employs TRBV2 and TRBJ1-5; 9 nucleotides match TRBD1. This CDR3 comprises 15 residues. Germline values: CDR1 SNHLY, CDR2 FYNNEI. With 4 bases clipped from V and 5 bases from J, the junction kept 6 bases outside the gene matches. The CDR3 DNA follows: TGTGCCAGCAGTGGCGGACAGGGGCCATATCAGCCCCAGCATTTT. Protein: CASSGGQGPYQPQHF.

The chain employs TRBV6-6 and TRBJ1-2, with 7 nucleotides matching TRBD1. The germline gives CDR1 MNHNY, CDR2 SVGAGI (reference sequence). This CDR3 contains 14 residues. V trimming: 10 bases; J trimming: 8 bases; junction bases outside the gene matches: 16. The CDR3 is CATTRGERTGGYTF. In DNA, the CDR3 is TGTGCCACCACCAGGGGGGAAAGAACTGGCGGCTACACCTTC.

The chain joins TRBV13 to TRBJ2-2; 12 bases are a match to TRBD2. The CDR3 spans 18 residues. Trimming at V came to 5 bases and at J to 6 bases, leaving 13 bases not matched to a gene. The germline V gene has CDR1 PRHDT and CDR2 FYEKMQ (reference sequence). The CDR3 reads CASSQLAGGLGRAGELFF. The CDR3, as DNA: TGTGCCAGCAGCCAACTAGCGGGGGGCCTTGGACGGGCCGGGGAGCTGTTTTTT.

This clone has more than one count but fewer than ten. The rearrangement joins TRBV5-1 to TRBJ2-7; 7 nucleotides line up with TRBD1. This CDR3 spans 15 amino acids. With 2 bases clipped from V and 5 bases from J, the junction kept 10 bases outside the gene matches. The germline gives CDR1 SGHRS, CDR2 YFSETQ. CDR3 sequence (DNA): TGCGCCAGCAGCTTTTTACAGGGGTTCGGCAACGAGCAGTACTTC. Its translation: CASSFLQGFGNEQYF.

The J gene is TRBJ1-1, the V gene TRBV7-8; the D is unclear. The germline CDR1 and CDR2 sequences are SGHVS and FQNEAQ. The CDR3 has 14 amino acids. The V gene lost 5 bases and the J gene lost 8 bases, with 18 bases spanning the gap. The CDR3 DNA reads as TGTGCCAGCAGCCTAGTGACGGGTAGTACCGAAGCTTTCTTT. As protein: CASSLVTGSTEAFF.

The rearrangement links TRBV7-8 to TRBJ2-5; TRBD1 might be the D (5 bases). The CDR3 contains 14 residues. The V end lost 1 base, the J end lost 1 base, and 7 bases lay between the germline ends. Germline CDR1 and CDR2: SGHVS and FQNEAQ. The chain's CDR3 is CASSLGGSQETQYF. The CDR3 coding sequence is TGTGCCAGCAGCTTAGGGGGCAGCCAAGAGACCCAGTACTTC.

CDR3 region: CASSPDLTGDTQYF. The DNA for the CDR3 is TGTGCCAGCAGCCCGGACCTAACAGGGGATACGCAGTATTTT. The V call is TRBV6-5, the J call TRBJ2-3; D may be TRBD1 (6 bases). The V gene's germline CDR1 is MNHEY and CDR2 SVGAGI. The CDR3 runs 14 residues. Trimming cost V 6 bases and J 6 bases, with 16 bases left between them.

The chain employs TRBV3-1 (or the pseudogene TRBV3-2) and TRBJ1-1, with D perhaps matching TRBD1 (6 bases). There are 13 residues in the CDR3. The germline V gene has CDR1 LGHDT and CDR2 YNNKEL (reference sequence). V lost 2 bases to trimming and J lost 4 bases, with 8 bases between them. The CDR3 protein is CASSQSRGTEAFF. In nucleotides, the CDR3 is TGTGCCAGCAGCCAAAGCAGGGGCACTGAAGCTTTCTTT.

The V gene is TRBV5-1, the J gene TRBJ2-5; a possible D gene is TRBD2 (6 bases). Per germline, CDR1 SGHRS and CDR2 YFSETQ. The CDR3 has 19 amino acids. Trimming stripped 2 bases from V and 2 bases from J, with 25 bases between. The CDR3 coding sequence is TGCGCCAGCAGCTTTACCCCCCTTGGGAGCGGGCGCACTCAAGAGACCCAGTACTTC. This encodes CASSFTPLGSGRTQETQYF.